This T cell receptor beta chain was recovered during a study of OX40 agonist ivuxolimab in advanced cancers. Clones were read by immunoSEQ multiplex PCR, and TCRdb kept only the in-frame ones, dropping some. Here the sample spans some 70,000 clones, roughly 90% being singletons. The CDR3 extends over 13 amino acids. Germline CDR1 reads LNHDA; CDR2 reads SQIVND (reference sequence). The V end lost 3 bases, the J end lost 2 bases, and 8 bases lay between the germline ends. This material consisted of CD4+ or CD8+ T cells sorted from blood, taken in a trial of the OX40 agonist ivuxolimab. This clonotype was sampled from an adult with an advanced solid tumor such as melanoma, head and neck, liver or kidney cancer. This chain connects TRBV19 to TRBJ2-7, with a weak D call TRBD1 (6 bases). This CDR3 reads CASSIRDTYEQYF. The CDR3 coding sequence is TGTGCCAGTAGTATCAGGGACACCTACGAGCAGTACTTC.